This T cell receptor beta chain is drawn from a study of blood T cell repertoires in COVID-19. Study information: From the United States, Italy and Spain came samples of acute and convalescent COVID-19.

The germline CDR1 and CDR2 sequences are SGHAT and FQNNGV. J gave up 1 base and V 5 bases, and 11 bases lay outside the gene matches. CDR3 length: 18 amino acids. Source study methods: From reference gene primer amplification, estimates of nucleated cell counts were derived. Generated by immunoSEQ multiplex PCR, the TCRdb table keeps only in-frame clones and is missing some. V, J and clone size derive from that table, while D and trimming were established from the DNA sequence. In the table there are around 330,000 clones, 89% of which are singletons. The cohort comprised adults aged roughly 18 to 95 years residing in under 30 US areas.

Material: PBMCs or T cells enriched from blood (not recorded which). This TCR was recovered from a man aged 55 to 69 who had recovered from COVID-19. V usage is TRBV11-2 and J usage is TRBJ2-6; 7 bases fit TRBD1. The CDR3 reads CASSKRDSSGSGANVLTF. The CDR3 nucleotides are TGTGCCAGCAGCAAAAGGGACAGCTCAGGTTCTGGGGCCAACGTCCTGACTTTC.